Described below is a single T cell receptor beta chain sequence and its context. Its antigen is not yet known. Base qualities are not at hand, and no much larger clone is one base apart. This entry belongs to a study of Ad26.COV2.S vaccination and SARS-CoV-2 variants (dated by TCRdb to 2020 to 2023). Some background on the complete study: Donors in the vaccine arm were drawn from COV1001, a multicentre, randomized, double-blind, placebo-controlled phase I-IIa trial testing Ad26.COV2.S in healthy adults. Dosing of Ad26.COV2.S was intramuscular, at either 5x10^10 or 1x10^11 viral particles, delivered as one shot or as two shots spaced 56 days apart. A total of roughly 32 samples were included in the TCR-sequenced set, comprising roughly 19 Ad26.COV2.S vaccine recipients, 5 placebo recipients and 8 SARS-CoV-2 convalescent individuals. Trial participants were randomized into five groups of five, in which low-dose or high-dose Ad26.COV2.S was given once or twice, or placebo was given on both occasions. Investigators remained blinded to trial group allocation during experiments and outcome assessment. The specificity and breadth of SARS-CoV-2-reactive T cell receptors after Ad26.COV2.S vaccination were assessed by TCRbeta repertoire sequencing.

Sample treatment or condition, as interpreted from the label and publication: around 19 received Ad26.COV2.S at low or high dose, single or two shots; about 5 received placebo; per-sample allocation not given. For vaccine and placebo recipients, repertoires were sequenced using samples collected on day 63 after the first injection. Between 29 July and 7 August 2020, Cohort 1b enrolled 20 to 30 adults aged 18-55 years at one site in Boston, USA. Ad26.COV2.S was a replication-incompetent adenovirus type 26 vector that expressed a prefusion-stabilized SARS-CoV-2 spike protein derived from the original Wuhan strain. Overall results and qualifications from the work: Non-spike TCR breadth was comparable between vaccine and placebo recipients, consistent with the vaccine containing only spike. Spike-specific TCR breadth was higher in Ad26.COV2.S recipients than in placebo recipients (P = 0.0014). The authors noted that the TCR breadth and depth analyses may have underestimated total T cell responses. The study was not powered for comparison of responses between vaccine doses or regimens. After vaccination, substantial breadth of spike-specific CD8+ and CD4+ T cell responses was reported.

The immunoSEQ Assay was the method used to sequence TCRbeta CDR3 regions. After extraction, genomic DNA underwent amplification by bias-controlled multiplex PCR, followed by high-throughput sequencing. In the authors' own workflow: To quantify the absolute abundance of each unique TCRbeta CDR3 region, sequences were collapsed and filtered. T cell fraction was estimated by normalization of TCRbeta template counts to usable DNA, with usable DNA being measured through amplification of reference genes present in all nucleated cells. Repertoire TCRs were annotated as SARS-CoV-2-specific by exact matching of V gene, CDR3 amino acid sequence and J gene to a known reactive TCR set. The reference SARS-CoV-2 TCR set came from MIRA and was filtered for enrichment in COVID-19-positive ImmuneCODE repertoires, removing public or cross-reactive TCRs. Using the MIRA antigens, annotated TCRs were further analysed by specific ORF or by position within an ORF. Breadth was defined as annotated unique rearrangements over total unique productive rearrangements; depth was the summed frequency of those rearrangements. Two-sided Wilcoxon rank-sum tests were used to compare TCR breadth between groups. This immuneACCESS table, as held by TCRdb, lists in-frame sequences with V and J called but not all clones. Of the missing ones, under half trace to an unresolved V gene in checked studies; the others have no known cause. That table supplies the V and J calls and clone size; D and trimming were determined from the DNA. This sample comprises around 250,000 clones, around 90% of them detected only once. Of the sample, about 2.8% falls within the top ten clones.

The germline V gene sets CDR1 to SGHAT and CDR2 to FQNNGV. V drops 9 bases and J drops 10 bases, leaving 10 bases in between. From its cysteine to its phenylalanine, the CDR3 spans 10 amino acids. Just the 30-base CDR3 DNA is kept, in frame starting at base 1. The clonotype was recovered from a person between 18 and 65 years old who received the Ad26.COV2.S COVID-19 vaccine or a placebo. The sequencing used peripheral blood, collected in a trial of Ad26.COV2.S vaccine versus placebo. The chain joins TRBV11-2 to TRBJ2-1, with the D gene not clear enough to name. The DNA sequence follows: TGTGCCAGTTTGGGGTCGGAGCAGTTCTTC. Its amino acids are CASLGSEQFF.